The sequence of this TCR beta chain was determined in a study of OX40 agonist ivuxolimab in advanced cancers. Data came from immunoSEQ multiplex PCR; TCRdb stores just in-frame clones and leaves some out. This table has 30,000 to 40,000 clones, 82% appearing once. V was cut by 8 bases and J by 0 bases, with 7 bases left in between. Germline CDR1 MDHEN, CDR2 SYDVKM. The CDR3 is 12 residues long. The V gene is TRBV28, the J gene TRBJ1-2; no firm D call. Sequenced here: CD4+ or CD8+ T cells sorted from blood, sampled in a trial of the OX40 agonist ivuxolimab. This clonotype was obtained from an adult with an advanced solid tumor such as melanoma, head and neck, liver or kidney cancer. CDR3: CASSGANYGYTF. The CDR3 coding sequence is TGTGCCAGCTCCGGAGCTAACTATGGCTACACCTTC.